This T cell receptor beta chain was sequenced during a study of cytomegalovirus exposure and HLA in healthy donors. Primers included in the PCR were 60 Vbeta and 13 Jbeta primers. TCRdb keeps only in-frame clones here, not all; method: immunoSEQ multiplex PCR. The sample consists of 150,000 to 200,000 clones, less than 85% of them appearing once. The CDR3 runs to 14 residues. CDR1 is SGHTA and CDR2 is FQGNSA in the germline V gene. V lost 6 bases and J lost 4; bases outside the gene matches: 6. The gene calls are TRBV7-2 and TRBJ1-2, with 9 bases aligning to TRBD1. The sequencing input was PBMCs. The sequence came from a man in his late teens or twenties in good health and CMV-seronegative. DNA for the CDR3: TGTGCCAGCAGTCCTGGACAGGGGCCCTATGGCTACACCTTC. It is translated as CASSPGQGPYGYTF. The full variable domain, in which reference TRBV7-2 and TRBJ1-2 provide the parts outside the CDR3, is GAGVSQSPSNKVTEKGKDVELRCDPISGHTALYWYRQSLGQGLEFLIYFQGNSAPDKSGLPSDRFSAERTGGSVSTLTIQRTQQEDSAVYLCASSPGQGPYGYTFGSGTRLTVV.